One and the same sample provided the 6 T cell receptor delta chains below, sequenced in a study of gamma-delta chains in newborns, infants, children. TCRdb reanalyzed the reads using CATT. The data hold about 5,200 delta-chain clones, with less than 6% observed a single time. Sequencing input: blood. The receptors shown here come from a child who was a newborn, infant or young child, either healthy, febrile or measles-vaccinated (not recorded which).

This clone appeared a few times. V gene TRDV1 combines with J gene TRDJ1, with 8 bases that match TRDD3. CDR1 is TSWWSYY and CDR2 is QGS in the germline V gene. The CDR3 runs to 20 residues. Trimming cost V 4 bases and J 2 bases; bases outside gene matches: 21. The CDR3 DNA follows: TGTGCTCTTGGGGTGTTAACCCCTTTACTGGGGGGATCCCTTACCGATAAACTCATCTTT. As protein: CALGVLTPLLGGSLTDKLIF.

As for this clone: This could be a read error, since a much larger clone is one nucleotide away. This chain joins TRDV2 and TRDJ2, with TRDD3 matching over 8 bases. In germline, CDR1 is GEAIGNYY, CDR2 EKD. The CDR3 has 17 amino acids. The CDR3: CACDTLGEKALAAQLFF. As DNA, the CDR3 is TGTGCCTGTGACACCCTGGGGGAGAAAGCTTTGGCAGCACAACTCTTCTTT.

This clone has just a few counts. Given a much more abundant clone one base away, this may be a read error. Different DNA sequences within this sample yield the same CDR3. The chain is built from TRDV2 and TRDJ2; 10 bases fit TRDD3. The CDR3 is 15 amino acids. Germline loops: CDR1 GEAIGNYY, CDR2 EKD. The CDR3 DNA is TGTGCCTGTGACATACTGGGGGATTTGACAGCACAACTTTTCTTT. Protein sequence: CACDILGDLTAQLFF.

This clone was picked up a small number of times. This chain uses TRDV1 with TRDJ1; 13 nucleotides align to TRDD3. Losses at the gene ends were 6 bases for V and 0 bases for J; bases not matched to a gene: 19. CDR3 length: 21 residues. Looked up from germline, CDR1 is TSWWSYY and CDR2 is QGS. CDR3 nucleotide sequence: TGTGCTCTTGGCCGCCCCTCATACTGGGGGATACGCCGGGGGTACACCGATAAACTCATCTTT. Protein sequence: CALGRPSYWGIRRGYTDKLIF.

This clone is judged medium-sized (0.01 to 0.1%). The CDR3 region has the DNA TGTGCCTGTGACAGGGTACTGGGGGATACGCGCCGGGACACCGATAAACTCATCTTT. Its protein is CACDRVLGDTRRDTDKLIF. This chain links TRDV2 with TRDJ1; TRDD3 aligns across 13 bases. With V trimmed by 2 bases and J by 0 bases, 11 bases remained unmatched. This CDR3 spans 19 amino acids. Germline lookup yields CDR1 GEAIGNYY and CDR2 EKD.

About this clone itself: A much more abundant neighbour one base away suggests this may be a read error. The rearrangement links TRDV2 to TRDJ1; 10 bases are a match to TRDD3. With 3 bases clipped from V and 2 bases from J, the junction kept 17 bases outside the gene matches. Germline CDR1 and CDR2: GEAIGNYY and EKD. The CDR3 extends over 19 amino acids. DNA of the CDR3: TGTGCCTGTGACTCCCTCAGGATCGGGGGATACGATGAGACCGATAAACTCATCTTT. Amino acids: CACDSLRIGGYDETDKLIF.